These T cell receptor beta chains were read from a single sample in a study of T cell responses to AZD1222 COVID-19 vaccine. The assay was immunoSEQ multiplex PCR, and TCRdb's table has in-frame clones only and misses some. Seen here are 100,000 or so clones, 65% to 90% observed once, and the top ten hold approximately 6%. The sample in question was peripheral blood, obtained on day 0 of AZD1222 vaccination. These receptors were taken from an adult in good health. Each CDR3 is given with its conserved first and last residue. A D gene is named only where the DNA matches it firmly.

TRBJ2-7,.,TRBV21-1,CASRRTATLLYEQYF,TGTGCCAGCAGGCGTACGGCGACGCTCCTCTACGAGCAGTACTTC
TRBJ2-3,TRBD1,TRBV6-5,CASSLTGTRNTQYF,TGTGCCAGCAGTTTGACAGGGACAAGAAATACGCAGTATTTT
TRBJ2-3,TRBD2,TRBV7-9,CASSWTSGRVRTDTQYF,TGTGCCAGCAGCTGGACTAGCGGGAGGGTGAGGACAGATACGCAGTATTTT
TRBJ2-1,TRBD2,TRBV11-3,CASSTGTSSNEQFF,TGTGCCAGCAGTACCGGGACTAGTTCGAATGAGCAGTTCTTC
TRBJ2-1,TRBD2,TRBV7-8,CASTTPRAGEGNEQFF,TGTGCCAGCACCACGCCCCGGGCGGGAGAGGGCAATGAGCAGTTCTTC
TRBJ1-2,.,TRBV5-5,CASSLFRGDYGYTF,TGTGCCAGCAGCCTGTTTAGGGGTGACTATGGCTACACCTTC
TRBJ2-1,.,TRBV3-1/TRBV3-2,CASSPQTGYNEQFF,TGTGCCAGCAGCCCCCAAACAGGGTACAATGAGCAGTTCTTC
TRBJ1-3,TRBD1,TRBV29-1,CSVTGVGNTIYF,TGCAGCGTCACAGGGGTGGGAAACACCATATATTTT
TRBJ2-2,TRBD2,TRBV7-2,CASGTSGGAAGELFF,TGTGCCAGCGGGACTAGCGGGGGGGCCGCGGGGGAGCTGTTTTTT
TRBJ2-7,.,TRBV27,CASSLSVSYEQYF,TGTGCCAGCAGTTTAAGTGTCTCCTACGAGCAGTACTTC
TRBJ2-5,TRBD1,TRBV7-9,CASSSDRGHFYQETQYF,TGTGCCAGCAGCTCCGACAGGGGGCATTTTTACCAAGAGACCCAGTACTTC
TRBJ2-1,TRBD1,TRBV6-5,CASSYGTGGAEQFF,TGTGCCAGCAGTTACGGGACAGGGGGCGCTGAGCAGTTCTTC
TRBJ1-5,.,TRBV6-5,CASSYSGDQPQHF,TGTGCCAGCAGTTACTCAGGGGATCAGCCCCAGCATTTT
TRBJ2-7,TRBD2,TRBV29-1,CSVLAGGFSEQYF,TGCAGCGTTTTAGCGGGAGGGTTCTCCGAGCAGTACTTC
TRBJ2-3,TRBD2,TRBV3-1/TRBV3-2,CASSQGPSGRTDTQYF,TGTGCCAGCAGCCAAGGGCCTAGCGGGAGAACAGATACGCAGTATTTT
TRBJ2-7,.,TRBV10-3,CAISQTSGSYEQYF,TGTGCCATCAGCCAGACTAGTGGGTCCTACGAGCAGTACTTC
TRBJ1-5,TRBD1,TRBV7-2,CASSWTGGGGQPQHF,TGTGCCAGCAGCTGGACAGGGGGCGGGGGTCAGCCCCAGCATTTT
TRBJ2-7,TRBD1,TRBV7-2,CASSYDRDNEQYF,TGTGCCAGCAGCTACGACAGGGACAACGAGCAGTACTTC
TRBJ2-5,TRBD2,TRBV13,CASSFWRGEETQYF,TGTGCCAGCAGCTTCTGGCGGGGGGAAGAGACCCAGTACTTC
TRBJ1-6,.,TRBV9,CASSVAGSSYNSPLHF,TGTGCCAGCAGCGTAGCGGGAAGCTCCTATAATTCACCCCTCCACTTT
TRBJ2-7,.,TRBV7-2,CASSYNRDYEQYF,TGTGCCAGCAGCTACAACAGGGACTACGAGCAGTACTTC
TRBJ2-1,TRBD1,TRBV10-1,CASSERTGGFFGSASEQFF,TGCGCCAGCAGTGAGAGGACAGGGGGCTTTTTTGGGTCGGCAAGTGAGCAGTTCTTC
TRBJ2-1,.,TRBV9,CASSVVLGNEQFF,TGTGCCAGCAGCGTAGTTCTGGGCAATGAGCAGTTCTTC
TRBJ1-5,TRBD1,TRBV10-2,CASSETLGQGDQPQHF,TGCGCCAGCAGTGAGACCCTTGGACAGGGGGATCAGCCCCAGCATTTT
TRBJ2-2,.,TRBV19,CASRKGPNTGELFF,TGTGCCAGTAGGAAGGGACCTAACACCGGGGAGCTGTTTTTT
TRBJ2-7,.,TRBV7-2,CASSPDTLGEQYF,TGTGCCAGCAGCCCAGACACCTTAGGGGAGCAGTACTTC
TRBJ1-1,.,TRBV5-1,CASRAGENTEAFF,TGCGCCTCCAGGGCGGGAGAGAACACTGAAGCTTTCTTT
TRBJ1-4,.,TRBV24-1,CATSAASAGEKLFF,TGTGCCACCAGTGCGGCCTCCGCTGGGGAAAAACTGTTTTTT
TRBJ1-3,.,TRBV12-3/TRBV12-4,CASTLSAGNTIYF,TGTGCCAGCACTCTTTCGGCAGGAAACACCATATATTTT